Reported below is one T cell receptor (beta chain). In its sample, this clone was seen a few times. The antigen it binds to is not known. No base qualities exist here, and no much larger clone lies one base off it. Library method: the immunoSEQ multiplex PCR assay. The multiplex PCR relied on a mix of 60 forward primers for TCR Vbeta segments and 13 reverse primers for TCR Jbeta segments. A multiplex PCR assay on genomic DNA amplified the CDR3 region of rearranged TCR beta genes. Amplified TCR beta libraries were sequenced as 87-base-pair reads on the Illumina HiSeq System. The original pipeline was this. In a later analysis, tens of millions of unique TCR beta chains were counted across the roughly 670 repertoires, and about 9.9 million of these chains were shared by at least two donors. Raw reads were error-corrected and collapsed into unique sequences by a nearest-neighbor algorithm in which closely related sequences were merged to remove PCR and sequencing errors. Alignment of CDR3 sequences to IMGT reference sequences was used to assign V, D and J gene segments. For a sequence to be retained, a match of at least six nucleotides was required to both a V gene segment and a J gene segment. A rearrangement counted as productive if the CDR3 had no stop codons and remained in frame with V and J, and every other rearrangement counted as non-productive. Following IMGT convention, CDR3 was defined as the stretch from the second conserved V-encoded cysteine to the conserved J-encoded phenylalanine. The earlier analysis of some 540 of the donors excluded any sequence lacking an unambiguous match to a single V gene segment. An earlier analysis of 450 to 650 of the donors called V segments functional above 56.7% productive rearrangements and segregating when the between-donor standard deviation exceeded 5%. A statistical classification framework was built for diagnosing cytomegalovirus status from the catalog of TCR beta chain sequences. In a later analysis, V and J genes were assigned by comparing TCR nucleotide sequences against IMGT/GENE-DB human TR gene sequences. A later analysis assigned CDR3 sequences and most-parsimonious VDJ recombination scenarios with the TCRdist pipeline. A later analysis defined each TCR beta chain by its CDR3 amino acid sequence plus V-gene family, and excluded reads lacking a unique V-gene family. To address suspected cross-contamination and a sequencing artifact, a later analysis removed under 600 highly shared, low-generation-probability nucleotide sequences. In a later analysis, a clonal expansion index for each public chain was calculated from normalized within-repertoire ranks of inferred template counts. In a later analysis, generation probabilities were computed using a VDJ recombination model fitted to out-of-frame rearrangements, and the results were checked against IGoR. Hypergeometric tests were used in a later analysis to score TCR-TCR, TCR-HLA and TCR-CMV co-occurrence, with a repertoire-size bias correction applied to the TCR pairs. In a later analysis, false discovery rates were estimated by permuting HLA or CMV assignments 20 times. In a later analysis, co-occurring TCRs were grouped with DBSCAN, and TCRdist sequence similarity was added when clustering was performed within HLA-allele-positive subsets. Co-occurrence clustering excluded repertoires with fewer than 30,000 or more than 120,000 public chains, plus five with anomalous nucleotide sharing. The clones in this table, taken by TCRdb from immuneACCESS, are in-frame only. Not every clone is retained; where verified, under half of the shortfall comes from an unresolved V gene, and the cause of the rest is unknown. The V and J calls and clone size are taken from that table; D and trimming were inferred from the DNA. The sample table lists about 160,000 clones, 80% of them with a count of one. The top ten clones comprise 6.3% of the sample.

From cysteine to phenylalanine, the CDR3 is 18 amino acids long. Only the CDR3 DNA stays, 54 bases, in frame from base 1. Cut back by 5 bases and 8 bases, the V and J ends lie 28 bases apart. The germline V gene encodes CDR1 SEHNR and CDR2 FQNEAQ (reference sequence). These data come from a study of cytomegalovirus exposure and HLA in healthy donors (dated by TCRdb to 2017 to 2019). Broadly, across the study: An earlier analysis of 587 of the donors reported roughly 300 Gb of sequence data and some 120 million unique TCR beta sequences from around 200 million T cells. About 280 gigabases of sequencing data and approximately 91 million unique TCR sequences made up an early release that covered 500 to 700 HLA-typed donors. Among the roughly 400 genotyped donors, around 79% belonged to the genetic ancestry cluster associated with self-reported Caucasian donors. The study aimed to test whether cataloging public T cell receptors could reveal signatures of past pathogen exposure. The T cell repertoires of some 700 subjects were profiled by immunosequencing and related to cytomegalovirus serostatus. Along with the approximately 700-subject first cohort, a separate validation cohort of over a hundred different subjects was used. High-throughput TCR immunosequencing, statistical association of individual TCRs with disease status, and machine learning were combined to predict cytomegalovirus infection status. A later analysis re-examined previously published TCR beta repertoires from 610 or so donors and added high-resolution HLA genotyping to investigate patterns of TCR occurrence. In the later analysis, no new phenotypic data were used to find candidate immune exposures; instead, reliance was placed on TCR beta sequences and their occurrence across donors. To decide whether each TCR beta V gene segment behaved as functional or pseudogenic, an earlier analysis of some 600 of the donors relied on high-throughput TCR beta sequencing. Donor age, sex, ethnicity and CMV serostatus were collected together with the repertoire data. Genome-wide SNP genotypes for about 60% of the 666 donors were used in a later genetic analysis, which treated that subset as a discovery cohort. All discovery cohort repertoires had been generated using a single sequencing platform. Class I and class II HLA loci were covered by the typing at four-digit resolution. The number of donors typed differed by locus, with about 629-630 for A, B, C, DRB1 and DQB1, more than 500 for DQA1, 606 for DPA1, and under 490 for DPB1. Roughly 5 DR-DQ haplotypes were handled as single units for association and clustering because linkage in the cohort was strong. Among roughly 400 genotyped donors of the cohort, an average of approximately 200,000 unique TCR beta nucleotide sequences was sequenced per donor, of which 15% to 20% were non-productive. The research as a whole found: Compared with equally common non-associated chains, HLA-associated TCR beta chains in a later analysis were more clonally expanded and had lower generation probabilities. A group of highly shared sequence variants was considered likely to be a technical artifact of the sequencing pipeline. In a later analysis, the rate of TCR association differed among HLA loci, with DRB1 alleles having the most associated TCRs and HLA-C alleles having the fewest. Most CMV-associated TCR beta chains appeared to be HLA-restricted in a later analysis, and the HLA associations seemed to be driven largely by CMV exposure. A further reported finding was that TCR beta sequences accurately predicted the HLA-A and HLA-B alleles for most subjects in the first cohort. Strong co-occurrence of HLA alleles, especially DR and DQ, made assigning TCR associations to individual alleles difficult. An earlier analysis of several hundred of the donors showed that most TCR beta V segments appeared in productive rearrangements either about 87% or about 30% of the time, which broadly matched IMGT annotations. According to a later analysis, parvovirus B19, influenza, CMV and Epstein-Barr virus appeared linked to several top co-occurrence clusters. CMV serostatus was the only immune exposure information available for the cohort. Sequencing depth was assumed to be roughly uniform across donors in the presence/absence analyses, though that assumption may not hold. A few of the identified cytomegalovirus-associated TCR beta chains were confirmed in vitro to be specific for cytomegalovirus antigens. Specific HLA alleles were associated with 16,951 TCR beta sequences at a false discovery rate of 0.05 in a later analysis. Because counts were too low, seventeen rarely observed V segments, including chromosome 9 orphons, were excluded from the earlier analysis of some 590 of the donors. Correlated functional status among segregating V segments might be attributable to linkage disequilibrium, but an unknown experimental factor could not be ruled out. Because the 87-base-pair reads could not distinguish some IMGT-functional V segments, including TRBV6-2 and TRBV6-3, those segments were excluded. Because some donors lacked HLA typing at each locus, the association tests relied only on the typed subset. While some public TCRs were present in many individuals, most TCR sequences turned up only very rarely across donors. An association between a missense DCLRE1C variant and V-gene and J-gene trimming of TCR beta chains was found in a later genetic analysis and replicated in an independent cohort. In the study, about 150 TCR beta chains were listed as associated with cytomegalovirus. The classifier was reported to diagnose cytomegalovirus status with high specificity and sensitivity in both the original cohort and the validation cohort. According to a later genetic analysis, donors in an Asian-associated ancestry cluster had fewer N-insertions in productive TCRs than the approximately 650-donor mean. The authors suggested that the approach could potentially be generalized to other disease states and immunological phenotypes. This cohort had only TCR beta chains sequenced, and the lack of alpha or paired-chain data limited which features could be detected.

In total, over 600 healthy bone marrow donors made up the cohort. At the time of sampling, all cohort members were nominally healthy, though unrecorded immune exposures were likely present. The donor was CMV seropositive and belonged to the group of around 300 seropositive cohort members. Every donor gave a peripheral blood sample, and the peripheral blood mononuclear cells from that sample were used for TCR beta sequencing. The Qiagen DNeasy Blood Extraction Kit was used to extract genomic DNA from the blood cell samples. The sample taken for sequencing was PBMCs. The TCR sequence derives from a male donor in good health and CMV-seropositive. The chain links TRBV7-9 with TRBJ2-1; the D segment could be TRBD1, given 6 matching bases. The DNA sequence follows: TGTGCCAGCAGCACTAGTCGGCGAGGGACAACAACCGTCCATGAGCAGTTCTTC. It translates to CASSTSRRGTTTVHEQFF.